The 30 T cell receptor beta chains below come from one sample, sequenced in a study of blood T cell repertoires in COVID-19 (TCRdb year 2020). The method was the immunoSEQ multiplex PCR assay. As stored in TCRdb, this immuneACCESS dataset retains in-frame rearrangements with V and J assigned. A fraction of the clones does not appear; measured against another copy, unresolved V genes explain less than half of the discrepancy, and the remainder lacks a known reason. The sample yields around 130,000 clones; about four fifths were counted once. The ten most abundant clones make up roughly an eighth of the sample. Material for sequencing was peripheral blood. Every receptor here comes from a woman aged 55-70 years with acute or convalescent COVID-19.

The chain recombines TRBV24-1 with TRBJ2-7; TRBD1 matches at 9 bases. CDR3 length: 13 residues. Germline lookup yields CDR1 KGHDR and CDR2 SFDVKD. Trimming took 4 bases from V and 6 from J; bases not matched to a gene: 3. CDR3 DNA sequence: TGTGCCACCAGTGACCCGGGACAGGGCGAGCAGTACTTC. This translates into CATSDPGQGEQYF.

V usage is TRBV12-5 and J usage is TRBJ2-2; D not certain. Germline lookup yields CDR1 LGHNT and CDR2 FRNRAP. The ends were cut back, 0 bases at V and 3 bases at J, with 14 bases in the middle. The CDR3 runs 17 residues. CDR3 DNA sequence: TGTGCTAGTGGTTTGGTACTTGACATTAGGCACACCGGGGAGCTGTTTTTT. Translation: CASGLVLDIRHTGELFF. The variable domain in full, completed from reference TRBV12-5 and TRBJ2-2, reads DARVTQTPRHKVTEMGQEVTMRCQPILGHNTVFWYRQTMMQGLELLAYFRNRAPLDDSGMPKDRFSAEMPDATLATLKIQPSEPRDSAVYFCASGLVLDIRHTGELFFGEGSRLTVL.

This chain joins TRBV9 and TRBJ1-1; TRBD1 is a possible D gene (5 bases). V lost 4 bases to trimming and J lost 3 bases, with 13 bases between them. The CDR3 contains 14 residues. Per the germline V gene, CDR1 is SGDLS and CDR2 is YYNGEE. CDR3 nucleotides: TGTGCCAGCAGCATGAAGGGGCCGGACACTGAAGCTTTCTTT. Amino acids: CASSMKGPDTEAFF.

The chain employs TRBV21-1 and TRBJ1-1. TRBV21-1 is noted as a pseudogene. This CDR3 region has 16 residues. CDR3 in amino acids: CASSKSGLSRNTEAFF. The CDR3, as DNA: TGTGCCAGCAGCAAATCCGGACTTTCCAGGAACACTGAAGCTTTCTTT.

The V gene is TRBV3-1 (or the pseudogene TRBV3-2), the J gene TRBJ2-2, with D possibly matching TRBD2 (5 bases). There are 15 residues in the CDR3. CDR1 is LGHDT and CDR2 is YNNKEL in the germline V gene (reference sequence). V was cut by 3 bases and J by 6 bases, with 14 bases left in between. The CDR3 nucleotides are TGTGCCAGCAGCCAGCGGGCCCTGGGCTCCGGGGAGCTGTTTTTT. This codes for CASSQRALGSGELFF.

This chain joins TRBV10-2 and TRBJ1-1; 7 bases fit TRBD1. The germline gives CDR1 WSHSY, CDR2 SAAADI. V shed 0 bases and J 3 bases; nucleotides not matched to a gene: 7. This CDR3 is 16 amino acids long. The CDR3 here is CASSESSYDRDTEAFF. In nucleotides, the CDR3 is TGCGCCAGCAGTGAGTCATCTTATGACAGGGACACTGAAGCTTTCTTT.

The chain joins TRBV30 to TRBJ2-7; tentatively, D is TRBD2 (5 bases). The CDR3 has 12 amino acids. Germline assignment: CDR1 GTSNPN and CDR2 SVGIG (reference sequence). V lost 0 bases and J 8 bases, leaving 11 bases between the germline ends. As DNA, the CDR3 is TGTGCCTGGAGTGTACGGGGTAACAAGCAGTACTTC. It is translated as CAWSVRGNKQYF.

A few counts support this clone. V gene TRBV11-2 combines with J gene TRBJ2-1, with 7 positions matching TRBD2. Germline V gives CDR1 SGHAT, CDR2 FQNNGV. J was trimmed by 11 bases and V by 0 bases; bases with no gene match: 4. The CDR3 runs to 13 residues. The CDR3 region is CASSLEASGKQFF. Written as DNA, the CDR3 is TGTGCCAGCAGCTTAGAGGCTAGCGGAAAGCAGTTCTTC.

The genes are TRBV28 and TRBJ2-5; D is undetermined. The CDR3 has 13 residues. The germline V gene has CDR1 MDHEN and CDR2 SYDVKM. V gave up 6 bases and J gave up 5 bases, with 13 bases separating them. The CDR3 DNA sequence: TGTGCCAGCAGACCGCTGAACCGGGAGACCCAGTACTTC. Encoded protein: CASRPLNRETQYF.

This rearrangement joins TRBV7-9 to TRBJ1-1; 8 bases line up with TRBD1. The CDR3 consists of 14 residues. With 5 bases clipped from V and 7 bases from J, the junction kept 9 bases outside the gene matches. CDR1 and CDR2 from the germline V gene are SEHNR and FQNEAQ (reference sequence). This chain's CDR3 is CASSRVGGTGEAFF. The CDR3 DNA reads TGTGCCAGCAGCCGCGTGGGGGGGACAGGTGAAGCTTTCTTT. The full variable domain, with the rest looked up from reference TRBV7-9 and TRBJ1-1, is DTGVSQNPRHKITKRGQNVTFRCDPISEHNRLYWYRQTLGQGPEFLTYFQNEAQLEKSRLLSDRFSAERPKGSFSTLEIQRTEQGDSAMYLCASSRVGGTGEAFFGQGTRLTVV.

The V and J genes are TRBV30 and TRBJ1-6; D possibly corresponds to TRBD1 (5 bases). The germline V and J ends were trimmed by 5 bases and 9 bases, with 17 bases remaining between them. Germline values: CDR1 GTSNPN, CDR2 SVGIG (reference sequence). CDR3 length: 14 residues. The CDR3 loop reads CAWGTGRGRSPLHF. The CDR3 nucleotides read TGTGCCTGGGGGACGGGGAGGGGACGTTCACCCCTCCACTTT. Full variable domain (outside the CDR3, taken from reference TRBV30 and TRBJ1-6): SQTIHQWPATLVQPVGSPLSLECTVEGTSNPNLYWYRQAAGRGLQLLFYSVGIGQISSEVPQNLSASRPQDRQFILSSKKLLLSDSGFYLCAWGTGRGRSPLHFGNGTRLTVT.

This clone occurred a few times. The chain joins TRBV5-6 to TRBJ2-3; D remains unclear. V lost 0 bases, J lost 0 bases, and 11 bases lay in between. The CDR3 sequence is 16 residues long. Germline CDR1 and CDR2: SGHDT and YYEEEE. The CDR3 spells CASSLDTRWSTDTQYF. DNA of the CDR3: TGTGCCAGCAGCTTGGATACACGATGGAGCACAGATACGCAGTATTTT.

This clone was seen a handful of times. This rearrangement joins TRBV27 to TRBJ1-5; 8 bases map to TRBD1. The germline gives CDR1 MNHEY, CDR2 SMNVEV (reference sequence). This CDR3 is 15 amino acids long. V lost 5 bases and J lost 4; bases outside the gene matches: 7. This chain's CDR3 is CASSPQQGVNQPQHF. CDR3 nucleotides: TGTGCCAGCAGTCCCCAACAGGGGGTTAATCAGCCCCAGCATTTT.

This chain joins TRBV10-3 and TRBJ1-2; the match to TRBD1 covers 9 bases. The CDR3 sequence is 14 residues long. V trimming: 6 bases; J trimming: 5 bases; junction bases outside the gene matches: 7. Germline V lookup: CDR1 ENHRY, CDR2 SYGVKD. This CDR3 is CAIRGQGELYGYTF. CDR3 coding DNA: TGTGCCATCAGGGGACAGGGAGAGCTATATGGCTACACCTTC.

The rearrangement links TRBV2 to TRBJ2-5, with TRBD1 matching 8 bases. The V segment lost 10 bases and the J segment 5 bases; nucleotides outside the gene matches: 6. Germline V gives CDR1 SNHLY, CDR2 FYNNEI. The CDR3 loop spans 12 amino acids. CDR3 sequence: CANSGGRETQYF. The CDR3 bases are TGTGCCAACTCAGGGGGCAGGGAGACCCAGTACTTC. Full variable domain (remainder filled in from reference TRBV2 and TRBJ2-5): EPEVTQTPSHQVTQMGQEVILRCVPISNHLYFYWYRQILGQKVEFLVSFYNNEISEKSEIFDDQFSVERPDGSNFTLKIRSTKLEDSAMYFCANSGGRETQYFGPGTRLLVL.

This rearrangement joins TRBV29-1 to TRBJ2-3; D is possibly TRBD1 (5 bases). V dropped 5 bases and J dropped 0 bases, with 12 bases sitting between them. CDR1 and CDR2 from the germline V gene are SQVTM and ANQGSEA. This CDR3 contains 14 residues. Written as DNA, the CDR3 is TGCAGCGTTAAGGTTGGGGCTAGCACAGATACGCAGTATTTT. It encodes CSVKVGASTDTQYF.

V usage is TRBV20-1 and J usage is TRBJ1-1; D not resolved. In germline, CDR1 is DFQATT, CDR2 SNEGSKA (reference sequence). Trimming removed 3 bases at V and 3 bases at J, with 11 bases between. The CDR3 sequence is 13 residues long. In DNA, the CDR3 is TGCAGTGCTAGTCCCAGGCTTGACACTGAAGCTTTCTTT. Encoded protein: CSASPRLDTEAFF.

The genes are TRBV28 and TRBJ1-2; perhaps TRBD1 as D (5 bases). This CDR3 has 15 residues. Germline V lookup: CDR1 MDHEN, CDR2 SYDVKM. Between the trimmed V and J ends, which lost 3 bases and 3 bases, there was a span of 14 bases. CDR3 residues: CASSLGGAEDYGYTF. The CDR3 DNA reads TGTGCCAGCAGTTTGGGAGGGGCAGAAGACTATGGCTACACCTTC.

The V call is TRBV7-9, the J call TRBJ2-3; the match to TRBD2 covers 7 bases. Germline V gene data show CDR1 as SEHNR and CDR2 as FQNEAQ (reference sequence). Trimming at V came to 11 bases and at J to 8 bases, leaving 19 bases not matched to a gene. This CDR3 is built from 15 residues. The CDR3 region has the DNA TGTGCCGGGGGTCGGATCGGGACTACCCAGGGTACGCAGTATTTT. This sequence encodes CAGGRIGTTQGTQYF.

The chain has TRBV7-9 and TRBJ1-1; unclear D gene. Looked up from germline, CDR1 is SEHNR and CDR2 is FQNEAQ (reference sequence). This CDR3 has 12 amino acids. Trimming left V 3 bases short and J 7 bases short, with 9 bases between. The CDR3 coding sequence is TGTGCCAGCAGCTTTGGGAGTTTTGAAGCTTTCTTT. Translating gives CASSFGSFEAFF.

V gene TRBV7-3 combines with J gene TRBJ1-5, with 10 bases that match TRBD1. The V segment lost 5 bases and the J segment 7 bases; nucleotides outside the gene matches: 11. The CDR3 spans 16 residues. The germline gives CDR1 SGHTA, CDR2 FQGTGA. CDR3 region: CASSEPRTGGNQPQHF. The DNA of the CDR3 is TGTGCCAGCAGCGAACCCAGGACAGGGGGAAACCAGCCCCAGCATTTT.

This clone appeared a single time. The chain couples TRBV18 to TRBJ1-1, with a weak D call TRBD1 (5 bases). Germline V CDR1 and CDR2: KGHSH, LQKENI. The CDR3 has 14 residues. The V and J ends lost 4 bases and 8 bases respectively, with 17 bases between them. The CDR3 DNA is TGTGCCAGCTCACAGAGTGAGGCCCGGACAGAAGCTTTCTTT. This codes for CASSQSEARTEAFF.

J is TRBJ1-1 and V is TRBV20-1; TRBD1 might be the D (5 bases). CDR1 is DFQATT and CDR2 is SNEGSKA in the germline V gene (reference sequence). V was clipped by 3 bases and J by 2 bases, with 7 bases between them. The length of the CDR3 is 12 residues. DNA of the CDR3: TGCAGTGCTAGTAGGGGCAACACTGAAGCTTTCTTT. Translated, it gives CSASRGNTEAFF.

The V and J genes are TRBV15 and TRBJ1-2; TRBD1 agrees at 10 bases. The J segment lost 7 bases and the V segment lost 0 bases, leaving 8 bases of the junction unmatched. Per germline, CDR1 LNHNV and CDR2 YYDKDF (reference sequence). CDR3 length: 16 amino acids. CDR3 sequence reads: CATSRDQGQGYGGYTF. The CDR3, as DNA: TGTGCCACCAGCAGAGATCAGGGACAGGGGTATGGTGGCTACACCTTC.

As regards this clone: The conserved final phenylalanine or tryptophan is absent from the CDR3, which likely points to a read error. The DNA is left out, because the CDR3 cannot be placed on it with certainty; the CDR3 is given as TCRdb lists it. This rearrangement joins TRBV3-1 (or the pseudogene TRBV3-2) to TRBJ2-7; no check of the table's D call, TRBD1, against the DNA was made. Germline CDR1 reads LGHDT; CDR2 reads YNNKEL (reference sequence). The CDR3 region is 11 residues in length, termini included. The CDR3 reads CASSQGDRCVI.

The CDR3 coding sequence is TGTGCCAGTAGTCCGGACAGGGACTATGGCTACACCTTC. Amino acid sequence: CASSPDRDYGYTF. The J gene is TRBJ1-2, the V gene TRBV19; 8 bases fit TRBD1. Germline CDR1 is LNHDA and CDR2 is SQIVND (reference sequence). J was trimmed by 3 bases and V by 5 bases; bases with no gene match: 2. This CDR3 region has 13 residues. The entire variable domain, with the rest obtained from reference TRBV19 and TRBJ1-2, is as follows: DGGITQSPKYLFRKEGQNVTLSCEQNLNHDAMYWYRQDPGQGLRLIYYSQIVNDFQKGDIAEGYSVSREKKESFPLTVTSAQKNPTAFYLCASSPDRDYGYTFGSGTRLTVV.

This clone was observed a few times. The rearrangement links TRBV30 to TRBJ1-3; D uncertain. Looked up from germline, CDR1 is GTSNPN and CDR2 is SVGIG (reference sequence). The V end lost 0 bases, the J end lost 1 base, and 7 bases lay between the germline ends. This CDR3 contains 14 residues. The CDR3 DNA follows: TGTGCCTGGAGTGTCGGGTTTTCTGGAAACACCATATATTTT. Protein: CAWSVGFSGNTIYF. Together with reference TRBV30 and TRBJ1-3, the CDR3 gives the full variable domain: SQTIHQWPATLVQPVGSPLSLECTVEGTSNPNLYWYRQAAGRGLQLLFYSVGIGQISSEVPQNLSASRPQDRQFILSSKKLLLSDSGFYLCAWSVGFSGNTIYFGEGSWLTVV.

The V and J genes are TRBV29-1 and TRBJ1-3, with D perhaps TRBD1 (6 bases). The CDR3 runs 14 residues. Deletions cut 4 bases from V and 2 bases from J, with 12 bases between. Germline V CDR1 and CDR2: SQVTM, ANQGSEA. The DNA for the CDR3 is TGCAGCGTTGGGTATGGGACAACTGGAAACACCATATATTTT. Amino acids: CSVGYGTTGNTIYF.

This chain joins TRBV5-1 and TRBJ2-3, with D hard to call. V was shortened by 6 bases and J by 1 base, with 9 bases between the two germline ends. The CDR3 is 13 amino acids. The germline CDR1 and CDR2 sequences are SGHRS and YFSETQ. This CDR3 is CASNPQGTDTQYF. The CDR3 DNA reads TGCGCCAGCAACCCCCAGGGCACAGATACGCAGTATTTT.

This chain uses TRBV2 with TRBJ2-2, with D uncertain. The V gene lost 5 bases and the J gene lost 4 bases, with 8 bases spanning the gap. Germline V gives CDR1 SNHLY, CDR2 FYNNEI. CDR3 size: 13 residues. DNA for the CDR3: TGTGCCAGCAGTTTTGCGGTCACCGGGGAGCTGTTTTTT. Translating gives CASSFAVTGELFF.